This T cell receptor beta chain emerged from a study of blood T cell repertoires in COVID-19. Looking at the study overall: COVID-19 samples collected from the United States, Italy and Spain covered acute and convalescent phases.

This clone was seen only once. Source study methods: How many nucleated cells were present was estimated from reference gene primer amplification. TCRdb keeps only in-frame clones here, not all; method: immunoSEQ multiplex PCR. That table gives V, J and clone size, and the DNA gave D and trimming. The table has around 68,000 clones, approximately 79% seen once. In germline, CDR1 is SGHTA, CDR2 FQGNSA. V was shortened by 9 bases and J by 6 bases, with 21 bases between the two germline ends. The CDR3 totals 15 residues. The chain is built from TRBV7-2 and TRBJ1-5, with a weak D call TRBD1 (5 bases). Sequencing was performed on peripheral blood. The source is a woman aged 50 to 60 with acute or convalescent COVID-19. The CDR3 bases are TGTGCCAGTGAAGACAGAAAGACGCGAAGTCAGCCCCAGCATTTT. Amino acids: CASEDRKTRSQPQHF.